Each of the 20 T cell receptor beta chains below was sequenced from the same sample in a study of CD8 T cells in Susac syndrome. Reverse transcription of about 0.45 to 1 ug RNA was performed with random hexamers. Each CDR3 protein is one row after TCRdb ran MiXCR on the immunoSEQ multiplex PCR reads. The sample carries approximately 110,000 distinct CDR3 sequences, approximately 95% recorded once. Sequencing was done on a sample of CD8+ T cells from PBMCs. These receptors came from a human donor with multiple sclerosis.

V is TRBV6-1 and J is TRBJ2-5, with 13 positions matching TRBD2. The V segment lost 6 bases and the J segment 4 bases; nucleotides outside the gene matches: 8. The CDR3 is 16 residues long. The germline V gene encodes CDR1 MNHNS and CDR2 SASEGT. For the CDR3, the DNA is TGTGCCAGCAGCTGGGGACTAGCGGGATTGGGAGAGACCCAGTACTTC. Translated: CASSWGLAGLGETQYF.

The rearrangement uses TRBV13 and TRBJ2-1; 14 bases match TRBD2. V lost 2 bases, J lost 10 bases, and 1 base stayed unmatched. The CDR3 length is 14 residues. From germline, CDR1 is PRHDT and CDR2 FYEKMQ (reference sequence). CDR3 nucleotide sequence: TGTGCCAGCAGCTTACGGACTAGCGGGGGGGAGCAGTTCTTC. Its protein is CASSLRTSGGEQFF.

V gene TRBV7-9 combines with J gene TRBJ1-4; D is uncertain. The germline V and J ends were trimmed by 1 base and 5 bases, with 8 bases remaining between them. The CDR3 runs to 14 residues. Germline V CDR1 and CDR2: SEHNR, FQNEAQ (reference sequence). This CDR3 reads CASSLGGVNEKLFF. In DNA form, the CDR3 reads TGTGCCAGCAGCTTAGGTGGGGTAAATGAAAAACTGTTTTTT.

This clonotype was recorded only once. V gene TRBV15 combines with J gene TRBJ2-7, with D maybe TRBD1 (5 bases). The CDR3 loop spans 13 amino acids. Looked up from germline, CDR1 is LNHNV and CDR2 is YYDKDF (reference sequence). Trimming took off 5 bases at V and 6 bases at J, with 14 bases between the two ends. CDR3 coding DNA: TGTGCCACCAGCCCAGGGATACGCGGCGAGCAGTACGTC. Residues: CATSPGIRGEQYV.

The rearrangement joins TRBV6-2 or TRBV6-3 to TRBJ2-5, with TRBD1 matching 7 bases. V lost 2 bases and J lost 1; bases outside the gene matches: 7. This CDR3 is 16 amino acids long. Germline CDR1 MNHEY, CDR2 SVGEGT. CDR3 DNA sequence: TGTGCCAGCAGTTACGTCGGCAGGGGGAGCCAAGAGACCCAGTACTTC. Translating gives CASSYVGRGSQETQYF.

The CDR3, as DNA: TGCAGCGTTGAAGTGGGACAGGGAGGCAACGAGCAGTACTTC. Its protein product is CSVEVGQGGNEQYF. The rearrangement uses TRBV29-1 and TRBJ2-7; 9 bases match TRBD1. The CDR3 has 14 residues. The V and J ends lost 1 base and 5 bases, in that order; junction bases with no gene match: 6. Germline CDR1 SQVTM, CDR2 ANQGSEA.

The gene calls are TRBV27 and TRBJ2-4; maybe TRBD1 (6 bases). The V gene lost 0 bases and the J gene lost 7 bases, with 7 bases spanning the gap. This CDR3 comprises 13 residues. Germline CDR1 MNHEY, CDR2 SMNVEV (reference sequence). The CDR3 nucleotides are TGTGCCAGCAGTTTATCGAGGGGGAACATTCAGTACTTC. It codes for CASSLSRGNIQYF.

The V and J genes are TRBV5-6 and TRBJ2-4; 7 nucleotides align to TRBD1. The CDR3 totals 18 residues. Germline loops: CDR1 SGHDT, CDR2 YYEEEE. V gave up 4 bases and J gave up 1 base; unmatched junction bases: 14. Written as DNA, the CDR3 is TGTGCCAGCAGCCTCCTCAGGGGGTTAACTCCGGCCAAAAACATTCAGTACTTC. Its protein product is CASSLLRGLTPAKNIQYF.

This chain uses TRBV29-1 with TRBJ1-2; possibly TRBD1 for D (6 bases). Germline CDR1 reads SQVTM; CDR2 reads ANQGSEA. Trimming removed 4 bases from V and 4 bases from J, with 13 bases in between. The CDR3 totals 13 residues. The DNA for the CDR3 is TGCAGCGTTGTTGGGGGGGCCTCCTATGGCTACACCTTC. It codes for CSVVGGASYGYTF.

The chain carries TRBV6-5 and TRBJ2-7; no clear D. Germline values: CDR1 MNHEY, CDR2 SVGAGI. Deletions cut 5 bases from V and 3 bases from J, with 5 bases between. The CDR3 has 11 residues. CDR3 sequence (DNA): TGTGCCAGCAGTCCATACTACGAGCAGTACGTC. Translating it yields CASSPYYEQYV.

CDR3 nucleotides: TGTGCCAGCAGTTATCAGGGGACCGAGCAGTACTTC. Translated, it gives CASSYQGTEQYF. The V and J genes are TRBV6-5 and TRBJ2-7, with D possibly being TRBD1 (6 bases). The germline CDR1 and CDR2 sequences are MNHEY and SVGAGI. The CDR3 runs 12 residues. Between the trimmed V and J ends, which lost 3 bases and 6 bases, there was a span of 9 bases.

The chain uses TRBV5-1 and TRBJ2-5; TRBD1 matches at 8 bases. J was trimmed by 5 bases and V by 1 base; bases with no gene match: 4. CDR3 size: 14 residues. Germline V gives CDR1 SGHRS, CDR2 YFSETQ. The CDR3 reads CASSLWTGSETQYF. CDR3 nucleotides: TGCGCCAGCAGCTTGTGGACAGGGTCTGAGACCCAGTACTTC.

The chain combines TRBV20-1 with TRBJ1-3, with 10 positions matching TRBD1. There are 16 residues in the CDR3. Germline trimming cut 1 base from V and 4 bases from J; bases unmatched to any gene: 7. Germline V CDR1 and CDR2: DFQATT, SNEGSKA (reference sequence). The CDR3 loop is CSARVGQGVVGNTIYF. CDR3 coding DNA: TGCAGTGCTAGAGTCGGACAGGGGGTGGTCGGAAACACCATATATTTT.

CDR3 nucleotide sequence: TGCGCCAGCAGCCAAGTAGACAAGACCTATGGCTACACCTTC. It specifies CASSQVDKTYGYTF. The gene calls are TRBV4-1 and TRBJ1-2; no definite D call. The V gene's germline CDR1 is MGHRA and CDR2 YSYEKL. The CDR3 runs to 14 residues. V shed 1 base and J shed 4 bases, with 10 bases lying between them.

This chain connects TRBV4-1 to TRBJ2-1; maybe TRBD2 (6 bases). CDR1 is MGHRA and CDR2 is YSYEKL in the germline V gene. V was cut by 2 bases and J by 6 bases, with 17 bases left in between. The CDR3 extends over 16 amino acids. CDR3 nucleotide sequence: TGCGCCAGCAGCCAACGGGACTCCGTAGTCGGCAATGAGCAGTTCTTC. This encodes CASSQRDSVVGNEQFF.

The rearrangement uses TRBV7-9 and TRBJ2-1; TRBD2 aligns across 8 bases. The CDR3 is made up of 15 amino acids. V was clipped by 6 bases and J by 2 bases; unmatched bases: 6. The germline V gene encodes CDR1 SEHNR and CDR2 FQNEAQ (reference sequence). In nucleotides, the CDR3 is TGTGCCAGCAGTCCCGACGGGAGGGCCTACAATGAGCAGTTCTTC. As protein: CASSPDGRAYNEQFF. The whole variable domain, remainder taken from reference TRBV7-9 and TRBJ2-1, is DTGVSQNPRHKITKRGQNVTFRCDPISEHNRLYWYRQTLGQGPEFLTYFQNEAQLEKSRLLSDRFSAERPKGSFSTLEIQRTEQGDSAMYLCASSPDGRAYNEQFFGPGTRLTVL.

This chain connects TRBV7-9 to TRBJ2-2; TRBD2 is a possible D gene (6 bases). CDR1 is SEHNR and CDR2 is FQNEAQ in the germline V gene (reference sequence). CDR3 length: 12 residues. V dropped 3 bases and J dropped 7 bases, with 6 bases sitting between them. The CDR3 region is CASSFGGGELFF. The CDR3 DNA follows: TGTGCCAGCAGCTTCGGGGGCGGGGAGCTGTTTTTT.

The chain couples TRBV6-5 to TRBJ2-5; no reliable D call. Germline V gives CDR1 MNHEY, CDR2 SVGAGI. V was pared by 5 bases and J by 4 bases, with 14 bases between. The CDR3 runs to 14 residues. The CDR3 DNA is TGTGCCAGCAGTGACGACATCCAAGGAGAGACCCAGTACTTC. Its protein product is CASSDDIQGETQYF.

DNA of the CDR3: TGTGCCAGCAGTGATATGGGGGAGAAAAACATTCAGTACTTC. Protein sequence: CASSDMGEKNIQYF. The chain has TRBV2 and TRBJ2-4; D may be TRBD1 or TRBD2 (5 bases each). The germline gives CDR1 SNHLY, CDR2 FYNNEI. Trimming pared 3 bases from V and 4 bases from J, leaving 10 bases between. The CDR3 contains 14 residues.

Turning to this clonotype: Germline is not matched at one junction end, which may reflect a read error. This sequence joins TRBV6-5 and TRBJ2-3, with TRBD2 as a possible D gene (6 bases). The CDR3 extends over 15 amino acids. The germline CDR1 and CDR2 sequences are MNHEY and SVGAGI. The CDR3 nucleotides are TGTGCCACCAGTTACTCGGTCGGGGAGGCAGATACGCAGTATTTT. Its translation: CATSYSVGEADTQYF.